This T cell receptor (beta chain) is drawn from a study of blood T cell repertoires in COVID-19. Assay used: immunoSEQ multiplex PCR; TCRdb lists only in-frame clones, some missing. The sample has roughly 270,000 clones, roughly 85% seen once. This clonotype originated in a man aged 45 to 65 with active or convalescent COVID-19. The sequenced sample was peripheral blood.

The CDR3 coding sequence is TGTGCCGGTTCAGGACTAGCGGGAGGGTACAATGAGCAGTTCTTC. Translation gives CAGSGLAGGYNEQFF. The chain has TRBV5-4 and TRBJ2-1; 15 bases line up with TRBD2. From germline, CDR1 is SGHNT and CDR2 YYREEE (reference sequence). This CDR3 has 15 amino acids. V lost 10 bases, J lost 4 bases, and 6 bases stayed unmatched.